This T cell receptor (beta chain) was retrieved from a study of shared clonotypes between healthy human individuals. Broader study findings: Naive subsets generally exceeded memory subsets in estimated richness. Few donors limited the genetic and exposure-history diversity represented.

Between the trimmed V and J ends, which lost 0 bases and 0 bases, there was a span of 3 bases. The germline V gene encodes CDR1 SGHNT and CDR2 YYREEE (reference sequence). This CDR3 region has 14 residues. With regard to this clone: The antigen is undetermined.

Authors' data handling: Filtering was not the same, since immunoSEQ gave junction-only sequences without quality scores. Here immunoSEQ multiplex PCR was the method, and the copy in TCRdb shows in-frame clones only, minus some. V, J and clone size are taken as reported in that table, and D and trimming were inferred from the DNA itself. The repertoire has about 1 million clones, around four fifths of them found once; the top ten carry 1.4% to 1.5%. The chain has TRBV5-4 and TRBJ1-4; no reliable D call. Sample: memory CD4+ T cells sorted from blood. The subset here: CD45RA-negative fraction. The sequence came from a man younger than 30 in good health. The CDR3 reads CASSLVPTNEKLFF. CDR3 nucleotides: TGTGCCAGCAGCTTGGTACCAACTAATGAAAAACTGTTTTTT.